A single sample gave rise to the 21 T cell receptor beta chains below, sequenced in a study of shared clonotypes between healthy human individuals. Sequenced by immunoSEQ multiplex PCR; TCRdb stores in-frame clones only, minus some. The sample has around 2.1 million clones; 90% to 97% are singletons. The sequenced sample was naive CD4+ T cells sorted from blood. Sample subset: CD45RA+ positively selected. These receptor sequences come from a man between 18 and 29 years old in good health.

This clone was counted once. The rearrangement links TRBV6-6 to TRBJ1-1; the D is unclear. The CDR3 is 14 residues long. Germline V gene data show CDR1 as MNHNY and CDR2 as SVGAGI (reference sequence). V gave up 5 bases and J gave up 2 bases, with 12 bases separating them. CDR3 amino acids: CASSIRALNTEAFF. CDR3 bases: TGTGCCAGCAGTATAAGGGCCTTAAACACTGAAGCTTTCTTT.

The chain combines TRBV10-3 with TRBJ1-5; D is uncertain. V was cut by 0 bases and J by 4 bases, with 16 bases left in between. The CDR3 is made up of 17 amino acids. Germline V gene data show CDR1 as ENHRY and CDR2 as SYGVKD. The CDR3 spells CAISESFPGGQNQPQHF. CDR3 sequence (DNA): TGTGCCATCAGTGAGTCCTTTCCGGGAGGTCAAAATCAGCCCCAGCATTTT.

Note on this clone: Other DNA sequences of this sample code for an identical CDR3. This chain links TRBV5-1 with TRBJ2-7; 7 bases are shared with TRBD2. Germline V gives CDR1 SGHRS, CDR2 YFSETQ. V gave up 4 bases and J gave up 2 bases; unmatched junction bases: 6. The CDR3 sequence is 14 residues long. CDR3 sequence: CASSSGTVPYEQYF. The DNA for the CDR3 is TGCGCCAGCAGCAGCGGGACGGTCCCCTACGAGCAGTACTTC.

The CDR3 region is CASSLFGGRYEQYF. The CDR3 region has the DNA TGTGCCAGCAGTTTATTCGGGGGGAGATACGAGCAGTACTTC. J is TRBJ2-7 and V is TRBV28, with 7 bases fitting TRBD2. CDR1 and CDR2 from the germline V gene are MDHEN and SYDVKM. With 1 base clipped from V and 4 bases from J, the junction kept 4 bases outside the gene matches. The CDR3 sequence is 14 residues long. The whole variable domain, remainder taken from reference TRBV28 and TRBJ2-7, is DVKVTQSSRYLVKRTGEKVFLECVQDMDHENMFWYRQDPGLGLRLIYFSYDVKMKEKGDIPEGYSVSREKKERFSLILESASTNQTSMYLCASSLFGGRYEQYFGPGTRLTVT.

The chain uses TRBV29-1 and TRBJ2-1; the D is unclear. Germline V gene sequence: CDR1 SQVTM, CDR2 ANQGSEA. The CDR3 loop spans 10 amino acids. V lost 4 bases to trimming and J lost 7 bases, with 5 bases between them. The CDR3: CSVGANEQFF. CDR3 bases: TGCAGCGTTGGTGCGAATGAGCAGTTCTTC.

This chain uses TRBV7-9 with TRBJ2-5; 14 positions agree with TRBD2. Germline CDR1 and CDR2: SEHNR and FQNEAQ (reference sequence). The CDR3 is 13 residues long. Unmatched junction bases numbered 2, after V lost 10 bases and J lost 4 bases. The chain's CDR3 is CATGLAGVETQYF. The DNA for the CDR3 is TGTGCCACGGGACTAGCGGGAGTAGAGACCCAGTACTTC.

Only one count was recorded for this clone. The J gene is TRBJ1-5, the V gene TRBV7-9; D is possibly TRBD1 (5 bases). The CDR3 totals 16 residues. Germline loops: CDR1 SEHNR, CDR2 FQNEAQ (reference sequence). V was pared by 0 bases and J by 4 bases, with 13 bases between. CDR3 bases: TGTGCCAGCAGCTTAGCCACAGGCCTTGCGAATCAGCCCCAGCATTTT. Its protein product is CASSLATGLANQPQHF. The full variable domain, with the rest looked up from reference TRBV7-9 and TRBJ1-5, is DTGVSQNPRHKITKRGQNVTFRCDPISEHNRLYWYRQTLGQGPEFLTYFQNEAQLEKSRLLSDRFSAERPKGSFSTLEIQRTEQGDSAMYLCASSLATGLANQPQHFGDGTRLSIL.

The chain joins TRBV19 to TRBJ1-2, with 11 positions matching TRBD1. The CDR3 has 14 amino acids. Germline V lookup: CDR1 LNHDA, CDR2 SQIVND (reference sequence). With V trimmed by 7 bases and J by 4 bases, 5 bases remained unmatched. The CDR3 protein is CASMGQGESYGYTF. CDR3 in DNA: TGTGCCAGTATGGGACAGGGGGAGAGCTATGGCTACACCTTC. The entire variable domain, with the rest obtained from reference TRBV19 and TRBJ1-2, is as follows: DGGITQSPKYLFRKEGQNVTLSCEQNLNHDAMYWYRQDPGQGLRLIYYSQIVNDFQKGDIAEGYSVSREKKESFPLTVTSAQKNPTAFYLCASMGQGESYGYTFGSGTRLTVV.

As concerns this clone: The same CDR3 can be traced to other DNA sequences in this sample. The CDR3 DNA follows: TGTGCCTGGAGTGCCGGGTTAAACTATGGCTACACCTTC. As protein: CAWSAGLNYGYTF. The chain uses TRBV30 and TRBJ1-2; no clear D gene. Trimming removed 1 base from V and 2 bases from J, with 8 bases in between. The CDR3 is 13 residues long. Per the germline V gene, CDR1 is GTSNPN and CDR2 is SVGIG (reference sequence).

The chain carries TRBV5-1 and TRBJ2-3; D perhaps matches TRBD1 (6 bases). Trimming removed 7 bases from V and 2 bases from J, with 11 bases in between. From germline, CDR1 is SGHRS and CDR2 YFSETQ. The CDR3 loop spans 13 amino acids. The CDR3 reads CASGQWVTDTQYF. In DNA form, the CDR3 reads TGCGCCAGCGGACAGTGGGTCACAGATACGCAGTATTTT.

The chain has TRBV30 and TRBJ1-3; D unclear. Trimming left V 0 bases short and J 1 base short, with 13 bases between. The CDR3 extends over 16 amino acids. Germline assignment: CDR1 GTSNPN and CDR2 SVGIG (reference sequence). The CDR3 reads CAWSVSLIASGNTIYF. CDR3 DNA sequence: TGTGCCTGGAGTGTATCTTTAATAGCGTCTGGAAACACCATATATTTT.

The chain carries TRBV19 and TRBJ2-7, with a possible D match to TRBD1 (6 bases). V lost 3 bases to trimming and J lost 1 base, with 10 bases between them. This CDR3 is 14 amino acids long. CDR1 LNHDA and CDR2 SQIVND come from the germline V gene (reference sequence). In DNA, the CDR3 is TGTGCCAGTAGTATTTCTACAGGGTCCTACGAGCAGTACTTC. Its translation is CASSISTGSYEQYF.

The chain carries TRBV5-1 and TRBJ2-7; 10 bases agree with TRBD1. CDR3 length: 14 amino acids. Germline trimming cut 2 bases from V and 5 bases from J; bases unmatched to any gene: 4. Germline assignment: CDR1 SGHRS and CDR2 YFSETQ. CDR3 loop: CASSFQDRGDEQYF. CDR3 DNA: TGCGCCAGCAGCTTTCAGGACAGGGGGGACGAGCAGTACTTC.

The gene calls are TRBV10-3 and TRBJ2-1, with 8 bases matching TRBD2. The germline V gene encodes CDR1 ENHRY and CDR2 SYGVKD. The CDR3 extends over 13 amino acids. The CDR3 is CAISGVIYNEQFF. In DNA, the CDR3 is TGTGCGATTAGCGGGGTCATCTACAATGAGCAGTTCTTC.

The chain carries TRBV6-1 and TRBJ2-7; unclear D gene. Trimming cost V 3 bases and J 8 bases, with 11 bases left between them. The CDR3 is 12 residues long. Germline CDR1 and CDR2: MNHNS and SASEGT. CDR3 nucleotide sequence: TGTGCCAGCAGTGATTGGGGTCTTCAGCAGTACTTC. It codes for CASSDWGLQQYF.

This clone has more than one count but fewer than ten. This chain links TRBV30 with TRBJ1-2, with D perhaps TRBD1 (6 bases). Germline values: CDR1 GTSNPN, CDR2 SVGIG (reference sequence). The length of the CDR3 is 14 residues. V was clipped by 0 bases and J by 7 bases, with 15 bases between them. In DNA, the CDR3 is TGTGCCTGGAGTGTCAGTAGCAGGGGCGGTGGCTACACCTTC. Its translation is CAWSVSSRGGGYTF.

V gene TRBV19 combines with J gene TRBJ1-5, with D possibly being TRBD1 (6 bases). The CDR3 extends over 16 amino acids. The V gene lost 3 bases and the J gene lost 2 bases, with 14 bases spanning the gap. CDR1 and CDR2 from the germline V gene are LNHDA and SQIVND (reference sequence). Here the CDR3 reads CASSMNHRVGNQPQHF. The CDR3 nucleotides read TGTGCCAGTAGTATGAATCACAGGGTGGGCAATCAGCCCCAGCATTTT.

In its sample, this clone was seen once. This chain joins TRBV10-1 and TRBJ2-5; 9 bases agree with TRBD2. This CDR3 spans 13 amino acids. V dropped 4 bases and J dropped 7; count of bases not matched to a gene: 4. Germline assignment: CDR1 WNHNN and CDR2 SYGVQD (reference sequence). The CDR3 protein is CASSGTAGGTQYF. The DNA for the CDR3 is TGCGCCAGCAGTGGGACAGCGGGGGGGACCCAGTACTTC.

The gene calls are TRBV19 and TRBJ1-6, with TRBD1 matching over 7 bases. The V segment lost 7 bases and the J segment 9 bases; nucleotides outside the gene matches: 6. The CDR3 is 13 residues long. Germline V lookup: CDR1 LNHDA, CDR2 SQIVND (reference sequence). CDR3 sequence: CASMGQTASPLHF. CDR3 bases: TGTGCCAGTATGGGACAGACAGCTTCACCCCTCCACTTT.

This rearrangement joins TRBV6-1 to TRBJ2-3; D remains ambiguous. This CDR3 has 12 residues. V was clipped by 0 bases and J by 3 bases, with 1 base between them. Germline CDR1 and CDR2: MNHNS and SASEGT. Here the CDR3 reads CASSEATDTQYF. The CDR3 DNA reads as TGTGCCAGCAGTGAAGCAACAGATACGCAGTATTTT.

The CDR3 nucleotides are TGCGCCAGCAGCTTGTTAGCGGCGACCAATTACTTCTCCTACAATGAGCAGTTCTTC. Its protein product is CASSLLAATNYFSYNEQFF. The V call is TRBV5-1, the J call TRBJ2-1; perhaps TRBD2 as D (6 bases). CDR1 SGHRS and CDR2 YFSETQ come from the germline V gene. CDR3 size: 19 residues. The V and J ends lost 1 base and 0 bases respectively, with 20 bases between them.